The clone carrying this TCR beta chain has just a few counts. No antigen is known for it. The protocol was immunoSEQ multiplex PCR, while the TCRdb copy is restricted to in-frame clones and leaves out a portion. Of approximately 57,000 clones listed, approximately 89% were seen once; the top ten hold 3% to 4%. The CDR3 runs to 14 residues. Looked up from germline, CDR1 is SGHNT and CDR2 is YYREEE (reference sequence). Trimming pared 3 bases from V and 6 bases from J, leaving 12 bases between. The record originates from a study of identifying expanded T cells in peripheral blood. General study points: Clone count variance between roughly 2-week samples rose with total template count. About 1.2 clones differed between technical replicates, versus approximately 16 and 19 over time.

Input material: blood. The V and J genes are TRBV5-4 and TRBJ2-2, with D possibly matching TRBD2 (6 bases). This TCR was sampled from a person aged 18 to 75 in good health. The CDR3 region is CASSSTGSPGELFF. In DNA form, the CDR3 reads TGTGCCAGCAGCTCAACCGGGAGCCCCGGGGAGCTGTTTTTT.